These T cell receptor beta chains were read from a single sample in a study of cytomegalovirus exposure and HLA in healthy donors. TCRdb keeps only in-frame clones here, not all; method: immunoSEQ multiplex PCR. Among approximately 150,000 clones listed, over 75% were seen once. The source material was PBMCs. These receptors all come from a woman aged 25 to 39 in good health and CMV-seronegative. The CDR3 runs from the conserved cysteine through the conserved F or W. The D gene is left open where the match is weak. Expanded clones get a size class; other rows say once, few or many, or leave the size out.

j_gene: TRBJ1-6
abundance: .
d_gene: TRBD1
v_gene: TRBV30
CDR3aa: CACAGQDAPLHF
CDR3nt: TGTGCCTGCGCCGGACAGGACGCGCCCCTCCACTTT

j_gene: TRBJ2-6
abundance: .
d_gene: .
v_gene: TRBV19
CDR3aa: CASSRLMGSGANVLTF
CDR3nt: TGTGCCAGTAGTCGACTAATGGGTTCTGGGGCCAACGTCCTGACTTTC

j_gene: TRBJ1-3
abundance: .
d_gene: .
v_gene: TRBV10-2
CDR3aa: CASSEKGRATGNTIYF
CDR3nt: TGCGCCAGCAGTGAAAAGGGCAGGGCGACTGGAAACACCATATATTTT

j_gene: TRBJ1-4
abundance: .
d_gene: TRBD1
v_gene: TRBV30
CDR3aa: CAWTRGTGVREKLFF
CDR3nt: TGTGCCTGGACCCGGGGGACAGGGGTCCGTGAAAAACTGTTTTTT

j_gene: TRBJ2-3
abundance: .
d_gene: TRBD2
v_gene: TRBV19
CDR3aa: CASSRASGGSSTDTQYF
CDR3nt: TGTGCCAGTAGTAGGGCTAGCGGGGGGTCTAGCACAGATACGCAGTATTTT

j_gene: TRBJ2-2
abundance: .
d_gene: TRBD1
v_gene: TRBV10-3
CDR3aa: CAIIGTGLNTGELFF
CDR3nt: TGTGCCATCATAGGGACAGGGTTGAACACCGGGGAGCTGTTTTTT

j_gene: TRBJ2-7
abundance: .
d_gene: TRBD1
v_gene: TRBV10-3
CDR3aa: CAISDMGTGPYEQYF
CDR3nt: TGTGCCATCAGTGATATGGGGACAGGGCCTTACGAGCAGTACTTC

j_gene: TRBJ1-5
abundance: .
d_gene: TRBD1
v_gene: TRBV19
CDR3aa: CASGRGQGNNQPQHF
CDR3nt: TGTGCCAGTGGCCGCGGACAGGGGAACAATCAGCCCCAGCATTTT

j_gene: TRBJ2-3
abundance: .
d_gene: TRBD1
v_gene: TRBV6-5
CDR3aa: CASRQGWTDTQYF
CDR3nt: TGTGCCAGCAGACAGGGGTGGACAGATACGCAGTATTTT

j_gene: TRBJ2-3
abundance: .
d_gene: .
v_gene: TRBV7-2
CDR3aa: CASSSRDTQYF
CDR3nt: TGTGCCAGCAGCTCCCGGGATACGCAGTATTTT

j_gene: TRBJ1-5
abundance: .
d_gene: .
v_gene: TRBV18
CDR3aa: CASSPLRGYQPQHF
CDR3nt: TGTGCCAGCTCACCACTTCGGGGATATCAGCCCCAGCATTTT

j_gene: TRBJ2-5
abundance: few
d_gene: .
v_gene: TRBV6-5
CDR3aa: CASGWSRQETQYF
CDR3nt: TGTGCCAGCGGGTGGAGCAGACAAGAGACCCAGTACTTC

j_gene: TRBJ1-5
abundance: .
d_gene: .
v_gene: TRBV19
CDR3aa: CASSHSNQPQHF
CDR3nt: TGTGCCAGTAGTCATAGCAATCAGCCCCAGCATTTT

j_gene: TRBJ2-5
abundance: once
d_gene: .
v_gene: TRBV6-5
CDR3aa: CASSFGETQYF
CDR3nt: TGTGCCAGCAGTTTTGGCGAGACCCAGTACTTC

j_gene: TRBJ1-1
abundance: .
d_gene: .
v_gene: TRBV11-1
CDR3aa: CASSPLGEGEAFF
CDR3nt: TGTGCCAGCAGCCCGTTGGGAGAGGGTGAAGCTTTCTTT

j_gene: TRBJ2-7
abundance: few
d_gene: .
v_gene: TRBV5-6
CDR3aa: CASSLVSSSYEQYF
CDR3nt: TGTGCCAGCAGCTTGGTGTCCAGTTCCTACGAGCAGTACTTC

j_gene: TRBJ1-3
abundance: .
d_gene: .
v_gene: TRBV12-5
CDR3aa: CASGLNPTVNSGNTIYF
CDR3nt: TGTGCTAGTGGTTTAAACCCGACAGTTAACTCTGGAAACACCATATATTTT

j_gene: TRBJ2-5
abundance: .
d_gene: TRBD1
v_gene: TRBV27
CDR3aa: CASNILRTGGAGTQYF
CDR3nt: TGTGCCAGCAACATCTTGCGGACAGGGGGCGCAGGGACCCAGTACTTC

j_gene: TRBJ1-4
abundance: .
d_gene: TRBD1
v_gene: TRBV5-6
CDR3aa: CASSLVTGGAANEKLFF
CDR3nt: TGTGCCAGCAGCTTGGTTACAGGGGGCGCTGCAAATGAAAAACTGTTTTTT

j_gene: TRBJ1-1
abundance: few
d_gene: .
v_gene: TRBV27
CDR3aa: CASSLRQGYTEAFF
CDR3nt: TGTGCCAGCAGTTTACGTCAGGGGTATACTGAAGCTTTCTTT

j_gene: TRBJ1-1
abundance: .
d_gene: .
v_gene: TRBV6-6
CDR3aa: CASSYSRGRGYAFF
CDR3nt: TGTGCCAGCAGTTACTCGAGGGGCAGGGGTTACGCTTTCTTT

j_gene: TRBJ2-1
abundance: .
d_gene: TRBD2
v_gene: TRBV10-3
CDR3aa: CAIRERGANNEQFF
CDR3nt: TGTGCCATCCGGGAGCGGGGGGCTAACAATGAGCAGTTCTTC

j_gene: TRBJ2-5
abundance: .
d_gene: .
v_gene: TRBV29-1
CDR3aa: CSVEPRQSQETQYF
CDR3nt: TGCAGCGTTGAACCACGACAGTCGCAAGAGACCCAGTACTTC

j_gene: TRBJ2-7
abundance: .
d_gene: TRBD1
v_gene: TRBV5-1
CDR3aa: CASSEGQATYEQYF
CDR3nt: TGCGCCAGCAGCGAGGGACAGGCTACCTACGAGCAGTACTTC

j_gene: TRBJ1-2
abundance: few
d_gene: .
v_gene: TRBV5-4
CDR3aa: CASSPGGPYYGYTF
CDR3nt: TGTGCCAGCAGCCCTGGCGGGCCTTACTATGGCTACACCTTC

j_gene: TRBJ1-1
abundance: .
d_gene: .
v_gene: TRBV27
CDR3aa: CASSLLSRGGSTEAFF
CDR3nt: TGTGCCAGCAGTTTATTAAGCCGTGGGGGGTCCACTGAAGCTTTCTTT

j_gene: TRBJ2-1
abundance: .
d_gene: TRBD1
v_gene: TRBV11-3
CDR3aa: CASSPGQAALDEQFF
CDR3nt: TGTGCCAGCAGCCCGGGACAGGCTGCCCTCGATGAGCAGTTCTTC